One sample yielded the 14 T cell receptor beta chains listed below, sequenced in a study of regulatory T cells in long-lasting Graves disease. Regarding time point: newly diagnosed GD, antithyroid drugs for less than 3 months. PBMC RNA served as the TCR library source. The TCR beta library used iRepertoire HTBI primers with Arm-PCR amplification of CDR3. TCRdb re-derived calls from the multiplex PCR reads in MiXCR, one entry per CDR3 protein. The table records roughly 410,000 distinct CDR3 sequences, over 12% of them present only once. This sample also belongs to another study, concerning T cells in Graves' hyperthyroidism and ophthalmopathy.

The sample here was peripheral blood mononuclear cells (PBMCs), taken at new diagnosis, from a patient treated with antithyroid drugs. The receptor set was obtained from a woman in her forties with Graves disease.

About this clonotype: This may come from a read error, since a much larger clone is one base off. The chain links TRBV5-1 to TRBJ2-1, with 11 positions matching TRBD2. The trim removed 4 bases at V and 7 bases at J, leaving 10 bases unmatched. The CDR3 consists of 16 residues. CDR1 and CDR2 from the germline V gene are SGHRS and YFSETQ. The DNA for the CDR3 is TGCGCCAGCAGCCCCGGTCGACTAGCGGGGACAAATGAGCAGTTCTTC. The encoded protein is CASSPGRLAGTNEQFF.

The chain recombines TRBV15 with TRBJ2-5; D not resolved. The germline V and J ends were trimmed by 0 bases and 5 bases, with 10 bases remaining between them. The CDR3 has 14 residues. CDR1 and CDR2 (germline): LNHNV, YYDKDF (reference sequence). The CDR3 nucleotides read TGTGCCACCAGCAGAGATTCCCGGGTTGAGACCCAGTACTTC. Encoded protein: CATSRDSRVETQYF.

In its sample, this clonotype was seen many times. The rearrangement uses TRBV11-3 and TRBJ2-3; D not certain. This CDR3 contains 15 residues. Between the trimmed V and J ends, which lost 1 base and 0 bases, there was a span of 8 bases. CDR1 SGHNT and CDR2 YENEEA come from the germline V gene. CDR3 in amino acids: CASSLGGFSTDTQYF. The CDR3 DNA is TGTGCCAGCAGCTTAGGCGGTTTTAGCACAGATACGCAGTATTTT.

The rearrangement joins TRBV6-1 to TRBJ2-2, with no clear D. Germline CDR1 and CDR2: MNHNS and SASEGT. This CDR3 spans 14 amino acids. With 7 bases removed from V and 1 base from J, the gap between germline ends came to 10 bases. In DNA form, the CDR3 reads TGTGCCAGCATAAACAGCCTGAACACCGGGGAGCTGTTTTTT. As protein: CASINSLNTGELFF.

V gene TRBV11-3 combines with J gene TRBJ2-4; D might be TRBD1 (6 bases). The ends were cut back, 0 bases at V and 4 bases at J, with 13 bases in the middle. The CDR3 consists of 16 residues. Germline V gene data show CDR1 as SGHNT and CDR2 as YENEEA. The CDR3, as DNA: TGTGCCAGCAGCTTAGAGTCAGGGACAACTAAAAACATTCAGTACTTC. Translation gives CASSLESGTTKNIQYF.

This clonotype has only a few counts. The chain joins TRBV30 to TRBJ2-1; D call uncertain. Between the trimmed V and J ends, which lost 2 bases and 5 bases, there was a span of 13 bases. The CDR3 consists of 14 residues. Looked up from germline, CDR1 is GTSNPN and CDR2 is SVGIG (reference sequence). CDR3 sequence (DNA): TGTGCCTGGAGTCTCAACCCTGGCGACAATGAGCAGTTCTTC. Translated: CAWSLNPGDNEQFF.

This clonotype was detected a few times. The chain couples TRBV28 to TRBJ2-3, with no clear D. V shed 11 bases and J shed 0 bases, with 9 bases lying between them. CDR1 is MDHEN, CDR2 SYDVKM, per germline. The CDR3 runs 12 residues. The DNA of the CDR3 is TGTGCCTCAGAAACTAGCACAGATACGCAGTATTTT. Translated, it gives CASETSTDTQYF.

This chain connects TRBV3-1 to TRBJ2-7, with D unclear. Trimming took off 3 bases at V and 6 bases at J, with 12 bases between the two ends. CDR1 is LGHDT and CDR2 is YNNKEL in the germline V gene (reference sequence). This CDR3 spans 13 amino acids. CDR3 DNA sequence: TGTGCCAGCAGCCACCCCAAGGGCTCCGAGCAGTACTTC. This codes for CASSHPKGSEQYF.

There are many counts of this clonotype. This chain uses TRBV2 with TRBJ2-3, with D possibly being TRBD2 (5 bases). The CDR3 runs 11 residues. V was shortened by 4 bases and J by 7 bases, with 6 bases between the two germline ends. From germline, CDR1 is SNHLY and CDR2 FYNNEI. CDR3 coding DNA: TGTGCCAGCAGTGGGGAGAATACGCAGTATTTT. Translation gives CASSGENTQYF.

This clonotype occurred a few times. The V and J genes are TRBV6-5 and TRBJ2-7; D is perhaps TRBD1 or TRBD2 (5 bases each). The CDR3 length is 16 residues. The germline V gene has CDR1 MNHEY and CDR2 SVGAGI. Trimming took 2 bases from V and 3 from J, leaving 17 bases between them. The CDR3 sequence is CASSYGRFGAGYEQYF. The DNA for the CDR3 is TGTGCCAGCAGTTACGGGCGGTTCGGGGCAGGCTACGAGCAGTACTTC.

This clonotype was found many times. CDR3 bases: TGTGCCACCAGCAGAGTACTAACCGGGGAGCTGTTTTTT. It encodes CATSRVLTGELFF. The chain uses TRBV15 and TRBJ2-2; D gene ambiguous. Trimming left V 1 base short and J 5 bases short, with 5 bases between. Germline lookup yields CDR1 LNHNV and CDR2 YYDKDF (reference sequence). The CDR3 is made up of 13 amino acids.

The gene calls are TRBV28 and TRBJ2-1, with TRBD2 matching 13 bases. V was pared by 5 bases and J by 4 bases, with 8 bases of the junction left unmatched. From germline, CDR1 is MDHEN and CDR2 SYDVKM. The CDR3 loop spans 17 amino acids. CDR3 loop: CASSLGLAGTGYNEQFF. The CDR3 coding sequence is TGTGCCAGCAGTCTGGGACTAGCGGGAACGGGTTACAATGAGCAGTTCTTC.

This clonotype was found many times. This rearrangement joins TRBV5-1 to TRBJ2-1; 7 nucleotides line up with TRBD1. The germline V gene has CDR1 SGHRS and CDR2 YFSETQ. This CDR3 contains 17 residues. The V and J ends lost 4 bases and 0 bases, in that order; junction bases with no gene match: 10. The CDR3 region is CASSLGTAGGSYNEQFF. Here the CDR3 DNA reads TGCGCCAGCAGCCTCGGGACAGCCGGCGGCTCCTACAATGAGCAGTTCTTC. Using reference TRBV5-1 and TRBJ2-1 for the parts outside the CDR3, the full variable domain is KAGVTQTPRYLIKTRGQQVTLSCSPISGHRSVSWYQQTPGQGLQFLFEYFSETQRNKGNFPGRFSGRQFSNSRSEMNVSTLELGDSALYLCASSLGTAGGSYNEQFFGPGTRLTVL.

This clonotype was seen at least ten times. This rearrangement joins TRBV3-1 to TRBJ1-2; TRBD1 might be the D (6 bases). Germline V gene data show CDR1 as LGHDT and CDR2 as YNNKEL (reference sequence). The CDR3 is made up of 13 amino acids. V shed 2 bases and J shed 8 bases, with 12 bases lying between them. The CDR3 DNA reads as TGTGCCAGCAGCCAACAGGGGCCAAAAGGCTACACCTTC. Translating it yields CASSQQGPKGYTF.